The 15 T cell receptor beta chains reported below all come from one sample, sequenced in a study of shared clonotypes between healthy human individuals. Naive CD8 cells, CD45RO-negative and positively selected for CCR7, excluded terminally differentiated effector memory CD45RA+ cells. Produced via immunoSEQ multiplex PCR; TCRdb's table is partial and in-frame only. The table records approximately 1.9 million clones, 90% to 95% of them present only once. Sequenced: naive CD8+ T cells from PBMCs. The source of these receptors is a man younger than 35 in good health. Some clones in this sample may be carry-over from other donors' samples.

J is TRBJ2-7 and V is TRBV29-1; 9 nucleotides align to TRBD1. This CDR3 is 13 amino acids long. Germline V gene sequence: CDR1 SQVTM, CDR2 ANQGSEA. With 6 bases clipped from V and 6 bases from J, the junction kept 9 bases outside the gene matches. The CDR3 is CSVRRTGEFEQYF. Here the CDR3 DNA reads TGCAGCGTCCGTAGGACAGGGGAGTTCGAGCAGTACTTC.

V usage is TRBV15 and J usage is TRBJ1-5; D is unresolved. Looked up from germline, CDR1 is LNHNV and CDR2 is YYDKDF (reference sequence). With 6 bases removed from V and 3 bases from J, the gap between germline ends came to 12 bases. The CDR3 consists of 14 residues. CDR3 coding DNA: TGTGCCACCAGAGTGGACGGGAACAATCAGCCCCAGCATTTT. Protein product: CATRVDGNNQPQHF.

The rearrangement uses TRBV2 and TRBJ2-3; 12 bases are shared with TRBD2. The germline gives CDR1 SNHLY, CDR2 FYNNEI. The V segment lost 2 bases and the J segment 5 bases; nucleotides outside the gene matches: 2. The CDR3 consists of 15 residues. The CDR3 sequence is CASSELAGGGDTQYF. CDR3 DNA sequence: TGTGCCAGCAGTGAACTAGCGGGAGGGGGAGATACGCAGTATTTT.

Comments on this clone: Other DNA sequences in the sample encode the same CDR3. V and J are TRBV7-9 and TRBJ1-1; D is uncertain. The V gene's germline CDR1 is SEHNR and CDR2 FQNEAQ (reference sequence). V dropped 0 bases and J dropped 2 bases, with 7 bases sitting between them. This CDR3 is built from 14 residues. The CDR3 DNA sequence: TGTGCCAGCAGCTTAGCTGGTCTTAACACTGAAGCTTTCTTT. Encoded protein: CASSLAGLNTEAFF.

The V and J genes are TRBV4-3 and TRBJ2-7, with 10 bases lining up with TRBD2. The trim removed 1 base at V and 5 bases at J, leaving 8 bases unmatched. Germline V gene lookup returns CDR1 LGHNA and CDR2 YSLEER. The CDR3 is 16 amino acids. In DNA form, the CDR3 reads TGCGCCAGCAGCCAAGGGACAGGGACTAGCGTCCACGAGCAGTACTTC. This sequence encodes CASSQGTGTSVHEQYF.

The V call is TRBV5-1, the J call TRBJ1-2; 8 nucleotides align to TRBD1. This CDR3 has 14 amino acids. Germline values: CDR1 SGHRS, CDR2 YFSETQ. Trimming removed 3 bases from V and 4 bases from J; junction bases left unmatched: 5. CDR3 coding DNA: TGCGCCAGCAGCTCACAGGGGGTCAGCTATGGCTACACCTTC. Translation: CASSSQGVSYGYTF.

This chain uses TRBV19 with TRBJ1-5, with TRBD1 matching 8 bases. The CDR3 runs to 14 residues. The germline V gene has CDR1 LNHDA and CDR2 SQIVND (reference sequence). The ends lost 4 bases at V and 6 bases at J; junction bases unmatched: 5. CDR3 residues: CASSTDRGFQPQHF. As DNA, the CDR3 is TGTGCCAGTAGTACCGACAGGGGATTTCAGCCCCAGCATTTT.

The chain joins TRBV9 to TRBJ2-7, with 8 bases aligning to TRBD2. The CDR3 is made up of 14 amino acids. J gave up 4 bases and V 4 bases, and 7 bases lay outside the gene matches. The germline V gene encodes CDR1 SGDLS and CDR2 YYNGEE. CDR3 DNA sequence: TGTGCCAGCAGCTCAAGCGGGAGAGATTACGAGCAGTACTTC. Residues: CASSSSGRDYEQYF.

The rearrangement links TRBV7-3 to TRBJ2-2, with 9 bases lining up with TRBD1. The CDR3 consists of 15 residues. After removal of 3 bases from V and 4 bases from J, the junction contained 3 bases not matched to a gene. The germline V gene encodes CDR1 SGHTA and CDR2 FQGTGA. The CDR3 spells CASSFMTGGTGELFF. The CDR3 DNA is TGTGCCAGCAGCTTCATGACAGGGGGCACCGGGGAGCTGTTTTTT.

The chain uses TRBV13 and TRBJ2-5; D gene ambiguous. The V end lost 5 bases, the J end lost 1 base, and 8 bases lay between the germline ends. The CDR3 is 13 residues long. Germline loops: CDR1 PRHDT, CDR2 FYEKMQ (reference sequence). CDR3 sequence (DNA): TGTGCCAGCAGCCCCGGGTCCCAAGAGACCCAGTACTTC. Amino acids: CASSPGSQETQYF. Full variable domain (missing parts from reference TRBV13 and TRBJ2-5): AAGVIQSPRHLIKEKRETATLKCYPIPRHDTVYWYQQGPGQDPQFLISFYEKMQSDKGSIPDRFSAQQFSDYHSELNMSSLELGDSALYFCASSPGSQETQYFGPGTRLLVL.

The rearrangement joins TRBV27 to TRBJ2-7, with D uncertain. The ends were cut back, 5 bases at V and 5 bases at J, with 16 bases in the middle. The CDR3 covers 14 residues. CDR1 and CDR2 from the germline V gene are MNHEY and SMNVEV (reference sequence). The CDR3 bases are TGTGCCAGCAGTCCTGGGCCTAAAACGGACGAGCAGTACTTC. The encoded protein is CASSPGPKTDEQYF.

The genes are TRBV6-6 and TRBJ1-5; 7 bases fit TRBD1. CDR3 size: 15 residues. The germline V gene has CDR1 MNHNY and CDR2 SVGAGI (reference sequence). V lost 8 bases to trimming and J lost 6 bases; unmatched junction nucleotides: 13. For the CDR3, the DNA is TGTGCCAGCTCAACTGACAGGGAGGTGGGTCAGCCCCAGCATTTT. This gives the protein CASSTDREVGQPQHF.

The rearrangement links TRBV6-5 to TRBJ2-3; 8 bases agree with TRBD2. The CDR3 covers 14 residues. Germline V CDR1 and CDR2: MNHEY, SVGAGI. V lost 4 bases to trimming and J lost 5 bases; unmatched junction nucleotides: 5. The CDR3 bases are TGTGCCAGCAGTTCCGCGGGAGGCAGAGATACGCAGTATTTT. Protein sequence: CASSSAGGRDTQYF.

The chain links TRBV27 to TRBJ1-5; no reliable D call. The CDR3 totals 13 residues. Between the trimmed V and J ends, which lost 6 bases and 4 bases, there was a span of 10 bases. The V gene's germline CDR1 is MNHEY and CDR2 SMNVEV (reference sequence). CDR3 sequence: CASSDGANQPQHF. The CDR3 region has the DNA TGTGCCAGCAGCGACGGCGCTAATCAGCCCCAGCATTTT.

The V gene is TRBV13, the J gene TRBJ1-1; D remains ambiguous. The CDR3 runs 14 residues. Germline CDR1 PRHDT, CDR2 FYEKMQ (reference sequence). Trimming shortened V by 3 bases and J by 4 bases, and 12 bases separated the two germline ends. This chain's CDR3 is CASSFSIRSTEAFF. The CDR3 region has the DNA TGTGCCAGCAGCTTCTCTATCAGGAGCACTGAAGCTTTCTTT.